This TCR beta chain comes out of a study of T cells in Graves' hyperthyroidism and ophthalmopathy. The TCR beta CDR3 regions underwent amplification using RNA transcripts as the source. HTBI primers were the set used in a first-round RT-PCR of the TCR CDR3. TCRdb passed the multiplex PCR reads through MiXCR, listing each CDR3 protein once. This table has over 450,000 distinct CDR3 sequences, under 15% appearing once. This clonotype was counted at least ten times. The CDR3 extends over 16 amino acids. V was pared by 3 bases and J by 2 bases, with 16 bases between. The germline gives CDR1 SEHNR, CDR2 FQNEAQ (reference sequence).

The receptor comes from a woman younger than 35 with Graves' hyperthyroidism. The sample was blood. The chain couples TRBV7-9 to TRBJ1-1; D ambiguous. CDR3 in amino acids: CASSLAGKEGNTEAFF. The CDR3 DNA follows: TGTGCCAGCAGCTTGGCGGGCAAAGAGGGTAACACTGAAGCTTTCTTT.